This is a list of T cell receptor beta chains from one sample in a study of T cell responses to AZD1222 COVID-19 vaccine. Method: immunoSEQ multiplex PCR; TCRdb's copy keeps in-frame clones and lacks some. The sample holds around 160,000 clones, around 93% seen once. The source was peripheral blood, collected on day 0 of AZD1222 vaccination. These receptors came from an adult in good health. The CDR3 runs from the conserved cysteine through the conserved F or W. A D gene is named only where the DNA matches it firmly. Not every row has a clone size; where given, it reads once, few, many or a size class.

V gene	J gene	clone size	D gene	CDR3 DNA	CDR3 protein
TRBV7-9	TRBJ1-1	.	TRBD1	TGTGCCAGCAGCCCGGGGGACAGGGGGAACACTGAAGCTTTCTTT	CASSPGDRGNTEAFF
TRBV3-1/TRBV3-2	TRBJ1-5	.	.	TGTGCCAGCAGCCAAGGAGTTCCAGGAGATCAGCCCCAGCATTTT	CASSQGVPGDQPQHF
TRBV3-1/TRBV3-2	TRBJ2-7	.	.	TGTGCCAGCAGCCATGGTTGGAGGGGAGTTGATCACGAGCAGTACTTC	CASSHGWRGVDHEQYF
TRBV6-4	TRBJ1-6	.	.	TGTGCCAGCAGTGACTCGATAGGGTTGCCCCTCCACTTT	CASSDSIGLPLHF
TRBV25-1	TRBJ1-6	once	.	TGTGCCAGCAGTCACAGGGCGGAGAATTCACCCCTCCACTTT	CASSHRAENSPLHF
TRBV7-9	TRBJ2-2	.	.	TGTGCCAGCAGCTTATATCGACAGGTCGCGACCGGGGAGCTGTTTTTT	CASSLYRQVATGELFF
TRBV19	TRBJ2-2	.	.	TGTGCCAGTAGTATAATGGGGCCCCCGGGCACCGGGGAGCTGTTTTTT	CASSIMGPPGTGELFF
TRBV11-1	TRBJ2-2	.	TRBD2	TGTGCCAGCAGCTTTTCTAGCGGGGGGTACACCGGGGAGCTGTTTTTT	CASSFSSGGYTGELFF
TRBV10-3	TRBJ2-7	.	TRBD1	TGTGCCATCAGCAGCCTCGACAGGGGGCCCCCCGAGCAGTACTTC	CAISSLDRGPPEQYF
TRBV11-3	TRBJ2-2	.	TRBD2	TGTGCCAGCAGCTTGGGAGGGGACACCGGGGAGCTGTTTTTT	CASSLGGDTGELFF
TRBV14	TRBJ2-3	once	.	TGTGCCAGCAGCCAAGATGCAGGGTTCGGAACGCAGTATTTT	CASSQDAGFGTQYF